These 18 T cell receptor beta chains were sequenced from one sample in a study of CD8+ T cells in alopecia areata. Investigators isolated RNA and reverse transcribed it into cDNA to act as the sequencing template. Using immunoSEQ multiplex PCR, the repertoire was profiled, and TCRdb retains in-frame clones only, with some absent. The sample has a few hundred thousand clones, approximately 60% seen once; the top ten hold over 4%. The material sequenced was CD8+ T cells sorted from blood. These receptors came from a human donor in good health.

The J gene is TRBJ2-5, the V gene TRBV11-2, with 7 nucleotides matching TRBD2. Germline CDR1 SGHAT, CDR2 FQNNGV. The CDR3 totals 14 residues. V lost 4 bases to trimming and J lost 1 base; unmatched junction nucleotides: 3. The CDR3 reads CASSSWGGQETQYF. The CDR3 DNA reads TGTGCCAGCAGCTCCTGGGGGGGCCAAGAGACCCAGTACTTC.

The chain carries TRBV9 and TRBJ2-1; tentative D call: TRBD2 (5 bases). Trimming pared 0 bases from V and 4 bases from J, leaving 5 bases between. The CDR3 extends over 13 amino acids. The V gene's germline CDR1 is SGDLS and CDR2 YYNGEE. The CDR3 region has the DNA TGTGCCAGCAGCGTAGGGACTTACAATGAGCAGTTCTTC. The encoded protein is CASSVGTYNEQFF.

V and J are TRBV30 and TRBJ2-1; no reliable D call. The CDR3 consists of 12 residues. Germline V gene data show CDR1 as GTSNPN and CDR2 as SVGIG (reference sequence). V was clipped by 0 bases and J by 6 bases, with 6 bases between them. The CDR3 bases are TGTGCCTGGAGTGTAACGGGCAATGAGCAGTTCTTC. The encoded protein is CAWSVTGNEQFF.

This chain uses TRBV27 with TRBJ2-3; a possible D gene is TRBD2 (5 bases). Germline V lookup: CDR1 MNHEY, CDR2 SMNVEV (reference sequence). V was shortened by 3 bases and J by 2 bases, with 12 bases between the two germline ends. This CDR3 contains 15 residues. The CDR3 DNA follows: TGTGCCAGCAGTTTGTTTAGCGTGACCACAGATACGCAGTATTTT. Residues: CASSLFSVTTDTQYF.

The V call is TRBV11-3, the J call TRBJ2-3; 8 nucleotides line up with TRBD2. CDR3 size: 16 residues. Per germline, CDR1 SGHNT and CDR2 YENEEA. The trim removed 2 bases at V and 2 bases at J, leaving 6 bases unmatched. The DNA for the CDR3 is TGTGCCAGCAGCTTATTCGTCGGGGGGGCCACAGATACGCAGTATTTT. Residues: CASSLFVGGATDTQYF.

J is TRBJ2-1 and V is TRBV19, with D maybe TRBD1 (5 bases). Trimming stripped 5 bases from V and 6 bases from J, with 11 bases between. Germline V gene sequence: CDR1 LNHDA, CDR2 SQIVND (reference sequence). This CDR3 spans 13 amino acids. This CDR3 reads CASSFQGSNEQFF. Here the CDR3 DNA reads TGTGCCAGTAGTTTTCAGGGAAGCAATGAGCAGTTCTTC.

The V gene is TRBV7-8, the J gene TRBJ1-5; D gene ambiguous. The CDR3 covers 15 residues. The V gene lost 4 bases and the J gene lost 1 base, with 11 bases spanning the gap. Germline CDR1 SGHVS, CDR2 FQNEAQ. Written as DNA, the CDR3 is TGTGCCAGCAGCTGGCAGGCGGGAAGCAATCAGCCCCAGCATTTT. Encoded protein: CASSWQAGSNQPQHF.

The chain recombines TRBV6-1 with TRBJ2-1; 11 bases align to TRBD2. Trimming at V came to 10 bases and at J to 3 bases, leaving 5 bases not matched to a gene. This CDR3 has 14 residues. From germline, CDR1 is MNHNS and CDR2 SASEGT. CDR3 sequence reads: CATLGLAGYNEQFF. Written as DNA, the CDR3 is TGTGCCACCCTTGGACTAGCGGGCTACAATGAGCAGTTCTTC.

V gene TRBV9 combines with J gene TRBJ2-5; TRBD1 aligns across 7 bases. After removal of 0 bases from V and 5 bases from J, the junction contained 4 bases not matched to a gene. The length of the CDR3 is 14 residues. In germline, CDR1 is SGDLS, CDR2 YYNGEE. In DNA form, the CDR3 reads TGTGCCAGCAGCGTAGAGGGGGCGTGGGAGACCCAGTACTTC. Residues: CASSVEGAWETQYF.

This clone has only a few counts. The CDR3 DNA follows: TGTGCCAGCTCACCAATGCGTCGGGTGGAAAAACTGTTTTTT. This translates into CASSPMRRVEKLFF. V is TRBV18 and J is TRBJ1-4; D unclear. With 2 bases removed from V and 8 bases from J, the gap between germline ends came to 12 bases. CDR1 KGHSH and CDR2 LQKENI come from the germline V gene. The CDR3 totals 14 residues.

Regarding this clone: A read error is likely here: a far larger clone is one base away. This chain links TRBV29-1 with TRBJ1-4, with a possible D match to TRBD1 (5 bases). Germline V gives CDR1 SQVTM, CDR2 ANQGSEA. The CDR3 runs 14 residues. CDR3 protein: CSVGSAGTNEKLLF. The CDR3, as DNA: TGCAGCGTTGGGTCTGCTGGGACTAATGAAAAACTGCTTTTT.

The chain uses TRBV11-2 and TRBJ1-1; TRBD1 is a possible D gene (5 bases). The CDR3 has 15 amino acids. The germline V gene encodes CDR1 SGHAT and CDR2 FQNNGV. Deletions cut 5 bases from V and 0 bases from J, with 13 bases between. CDR3 DNA: TGTGCCAGCAGCCTTGAAGGGACGTTGAACACTGAAGCTTTCTTT. Amino acid sequence: CASSLEGTLNTEAFF.

This clone has a count of ten or more. At the DNA level, this CDR3 is encoded by other sequences in the same sample as well. This chain uses TRBV7-9 with TRBJ2-3; 10 nucleotides match TRBD1. This CDR3 is 14 amino acids long. The germline gives CDR1 SEHNR, CDR2 FQNEAQ (reference sequence). The junction had 1 base not matched to a gene; V was cut back by 3 bases and J by 4 bases. The DNA for the CDR3 is TGTGCCAGCAGCTTTGGACAGGGGGCAGATACGCAGTATTTT. Translating it yields CASSFGQGADTQYF.

The chain is built from TRBV6-6 and TRBJ2-2, with D tentatively TRBD1 (6 bases). The CDR3 spans 13 residues. V lost 4 bases and J lost 4, with 7 bases in between. Germline CDR1 and CDR2: MNHNY and SVGAGI (reference sequence). The CDR3 spells CASSWGPTGELFF. CDR3 DNA: TGTGCCAGCAGTTGGGGGCCCACCGGGGAGCTGTTTTTT.

This clone was seen once. The rearrangement links TRBV4-1 to TRBJ2-5; 12 bases are a match to TRBD2. CDR1 is MGHRA and CDR2 is YSYEKL in the germline V gene. Losses at the gene ends were 0 bases for V and 5 bases for J; bases not matched to a gene: 10. CDR3 length: 18 amino acids. The CDR3 loop is CASSQDPVLAGGRETQYF. In DNA, the CDR3 is TGCGCCAGCAGCCAAGATCCGGTACTAGCGGGGGGCAGGGAGACCCAGTACTTC.

The V and J genes are TRBV30 and TRBJ2-7; 8 nucleotides align to TRBD2. CDR1 is GTSNPN, CDR2 SVGIG, per germline (reference sequence). V lost 5 bases and J lost 0; bases outside the gene matches: 6. The CDR3 contains 14 residues. CDR3 in DNA: TGTGCCTGGGGGCTAGCGGGTTACTCCTACGAGCAGTACTTC. This encodes CAWGLAGYSYEQYF.

This clone was recorded only once. J is TRBJ1-2 and V is TRBV4-1, with TRBD1 as a possible D gene (6 bases). The CDR3 consists of 14 residues. CDR1 is MGHRA and CDR2 is YSYEKL in the germline V gene. V lost 3 bases to trimming and J lost 3 bases, with 11 bases between them. Here the CDR3 DNA reads TGCGCCAGCAGCCAGACGACAGGAGACTATGGCTACACCTTC. Translated, it gives CASSQTTGDYGYTF.

The chain is built from TRBV21-1 and TRBJ1-6. TRBV21-1 represents a pseudogene. The CDR3 is 13 amino acids. The CDR3 DNA sequence: TGTGCCAGCAGCAAAGAATCTGTCCGGGCCCTCCACTTT. Its translation is CASSKESVRALHF.